The T cell receptor beta chain under discussion was sequenced for a study of blood T cell repertoires in COVID-19. Study in general: Acute and convalescent COVID-19 specimens originated in the United States, Italy and Spain. The cDNA or gDNA used as material had been derived from T cells, B-cell-depleted T cells, or PBMCs.

This clone appeared once. Only in-frame clones appear in the TCRdb table, and some are missing; sequencing was by immunoSEQ multiplex PCR. The table shows about 300,000 clones, with about 91% occurring only once. The TCR sequence derives from a woman in her 30s who had recovered from COVID-19. The sample consisted of peripheral blood.

CDR3: CSVADGHGGQETQYF. The CDR3 nucleotides read TGCAGCGTCGCCGACGGACACGGGGGCCAAGAGACCCAGTACTTC. V and J are TRBV29-1 and TRBJ2-5; TRBD2 might be the D (6 bases). The CDR3 is 15 amino acids. Per germline, CDR1 SQVTM and CDR2 ANQGSEA. V dropped 6 bases and J dropped 1 base, with 18 bases sitting between them.